The present T cell receptor beta chain was sequenced within a study of blood T cell repertoires in COVID-19. Study-wide context: COVID-19 samples, acute and convalescent, were from the United States, Italy and Spain. Sources were T cells, B-cell-depleted T cells, or PBMCs; the material itself was cDNA or gDNA.

This clone was picked up one time. Original processing methods: Reference gene primers were amplified, and this amplification served to estimate nucleated cell counts. Profiled with immunoSEQ multiplex PCR; TCRdb holds only in-frame clones, not every one. V and J calls and clone size come straight from that table; D and trimming were deduced from the DNA. The data show about 76,000 clones, less than 95% seen once. CDR1 SGHRS and CDR2 YFSETQ come from the germline V gene. CDR3 size: 16 residues. Trimming took 2 bases from V and 8 from J, leaving 20 bases between them. The TCR originated in a woman between 45 and 65 years old in a cohort sampled during active COVID-19. The material sequenced was peripheral blood. This chain uses TRBV5-1 with TRBJ2-1, with TRBD1 as a possible D gene (5 bases). CDR3 DNA sequence: TGCGCCAGCAGCTTCCAATTGGGGCCTCCCGAGGATGAGCAGTTCTTC. Its protein product is CASSFQLGPPEDEQFF.